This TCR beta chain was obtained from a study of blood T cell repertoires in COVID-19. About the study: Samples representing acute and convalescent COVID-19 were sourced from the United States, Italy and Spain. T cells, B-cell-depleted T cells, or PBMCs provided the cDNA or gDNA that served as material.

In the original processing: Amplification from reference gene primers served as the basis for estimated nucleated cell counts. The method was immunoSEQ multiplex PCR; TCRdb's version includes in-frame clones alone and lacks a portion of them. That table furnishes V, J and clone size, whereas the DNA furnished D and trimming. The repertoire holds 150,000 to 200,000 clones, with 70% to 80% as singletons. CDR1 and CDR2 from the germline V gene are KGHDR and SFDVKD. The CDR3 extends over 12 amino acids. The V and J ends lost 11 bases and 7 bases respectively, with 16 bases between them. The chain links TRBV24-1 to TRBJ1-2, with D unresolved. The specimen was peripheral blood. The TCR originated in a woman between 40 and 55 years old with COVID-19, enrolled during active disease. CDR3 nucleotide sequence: TGTGCCATCTCTAAGGGAGTAGGTGGCTACACCTTC. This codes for CAISKGVGGYTF.